The clone carrying this TCR beta chain appeared many times. As yet, its antigen is unknown. This sample was included in a study of post-analysis software for immune sequencing data. About the research overall: The disease courses covered relapsing-remitting, secondary progressive and progressive-relapsing multiple sclerosis.

Study-level points and caveats: Among a few TRBV segments more frequent in patients than controls were TRBV5-6, TRBV5-1 and TRBV20-1.

Incorporated into the TCR beta cDNA libraries were unique molecular identifiers, which served to reduce PCR and sequencing biases. Yield was roughly 0.5 million cDNA molecules from roughly 0.93 to 9.6 million T cells. TCRdb passed the PCR reads through MiXCR, listing each CDR3 protein once. In the table there are around 260,000 distinct CDR3 sequences, 30% to 45% of which are singletons. The CDR3 length is 16 residues. The germline V and J ends were trimmed by 4 bases and 2 bases, with 17 bases remaining between them. Germline CDR1 and CDR2: MRHNA and SNTAGT. The rearrangement joins TRBV6-4 to TRBJ1-1, with D perhaps matching TRBD1 (6 bases). This TCR was sampled from a girl between 10 and 17 years old with multiple sclerosis. The sample taken for sequencing was blood. Here the CDR3 reads CASSAGRGAINTEAFF. Written as DNA, the CDR3 is TGTGCCAGCAGTGCTGGCAGGGGAGCGATTAACACTGAAGCTTTCTTT.